The 15 T cell receptor beta chains listed next were all sequenced from one sample in a study of Tregs in tolerant kidney transplant recipients. Profiling relied on immunoSEQ multiplex PCR, and the TCRdb table lists in-frame clones only, not all of them. The repertoire has roughly 17,000 clones, around 82% of them found once; the top ten carry more than 2%. Material for sequencing was Tregs from blood. The receptors were sampled from a human donor in good health.

This chain joins TRBV4-2 and TRBJ1-4; TRBD1 might be the D (6 bases). Germline V gene lookup returns CDR1 LGHNA and CDR2 YNFKEQ. The V and J ends lost 3 bases and 8 bases respectively, with 19 bases between them. The CDR3 is 16 amino acids. The CDR3 loop is CASSHGHGGLVEKLFF. Written as DNA, the CDR3 is TGTGCCAGCAGCCACGGCCACGGGGGGCTCGTAGAAAAACTGTTTTTT.

This rearrangement joins TRBV5-4 to TRBJ1-5; TRBD1 matches 10 bases. The germline gives CDR1 SGHNT, CDR2 YYREEE (reference sequence). The CDR3 is 18 residues long. Germline trimming cut 5 bases from V and 2 bases from J; bases unmatched to any gene: 13. The CDR3 nucleotides are TGTGCCAGCAGTCGGGTGGGGACAGGGGCGTTTGGCAATCAGCCCCAGCATTTT. This encodes CASSRVGTGAFGNQPQHF. The variable domain in full, with the rest retrieved from reference TRBV5-4 and TRBJ1-5, is ETGVTQSPTHLIKTRGQQVTLRCSSQSGHNTVSWYQQALGQGPQFIFQYYREEENGRGNFPPRFSGLQFPNYSSELNVNALELDDSALYLCASSRVGTGAFGNQPQHFGDGTRLSIL.

V is TRBV2 and J is TRBJ2-7, with 8 bases aligning to TRBD2. In germline, CDR1 is SNHLY, CDR2 FYNNEI. Trimming removed 1 base from V and 6 bases from J; junction bases left unmatched: 8. CDR3 length: 15 amino acids. The DNA of the CDR3 is TGTGCCAGCAGTGAAGTCCCCCGGGAGGGAGGCGAGCAGTACTTC. The encoded protein is CASSEVPREGGEQYF.

The sample holds one count of this clone. The V and J genes are TRBV30 and TRBJ2-1; D might be TRBD1 or TRBD2, each matching 5 bases. Germline CDR1 and CDR2: GTSNPN and SVGIG (reference sequence). The CDR3 extends over 13 amino acids. V lost 2 bases to trimming and J lost 3 bases, with 8 bases between them. The CDR3 protein is CAWSWDGYNEQFF. In DNA, the CDR3 is TGTGCCTGGAGTTGGGACGGCTACAATGAGCAGTTCTTC.

V is TRBV11-2 and J is TRBJ1-5; D remains ambiguous. CDR1 and CDR2 (germline): SGHAT, FQNNGV. CDR3 length: 13 amino acids. V was clipped by 0 bases and J by 0 bases, with 0 bases between them. CDR3 nucleotide sequence: TGTGCCAGCAGCTTAGATAGCAATCAGCCCCAGCATTTT. This codes for CASSLDSNQPQHF.

V is TRBV11-3 and J is TRBJ2-3; D ambiguous. The CDR3 spans 12 residues. V lost 0 bases and J lost 9, with 7 bases in between. Germline-derived CDR1 and CDR2 are SGHNT and YENEEA. CDR3 amino acids: CASSLDLGTQYF. Here the CDR3 DNA reads TGTGCCAGCAGCTTAGATCTGGGGACGCAGTATTTT.

V gene TRBV5-8 combines with J gene TRBJ1-5; the match to TRBD1 covers 9 bases. The germline gives CDR1 SGHTS, CDR2 YDEGEE. The trim removed 5 bases at V and 6 bases at J, leaving 12 bases unmatched. This CDR3 has 16 residues. The CDR3 sequence is CASRPGGTGRGQPQHF. The CDR3 nucleotides are TGTGCCAGCAGACCGGGGGGGACAGGGAGGGGTCAGCCCCAGCATTTT.

The sample holds a few counts of this clone. This sequence joins TRBV27 and TRBJ2-7; the D is unclear. The CDR3 runs to 15 residues. The germline V gene has CDR1 MNHEY and CDR2 SMNVEV (reference sequence). V gave up 4 bases and J gave up 0 bases, with 13 bases separating them. CDR3 sequence (DNA): TGTGCCAGCAGTTCCAGAGACGTTAGCTCCTACGAGCAGTACTTC. The encoded protein is CASSSRDVSSYEQYF.

The chain carries TRBV4-3 and TRBJ2-3; D gene uncertain. Germline-derived CDR1 and CDR2 are LGHNA and YSLEER. Deletions cut 5 bases from V and 2 bases from J, with 5 bases between. This CDR3 is built from 12 residues. CDR3 sequence reads: CASSSHTDTQYF. CDR3 nucleotides: TGCGCCAGCAGCAGTCACACAGATACGCAGTATTTT.

The chain carries TRBV14 and TRBJ2-3; D uncertain. Looked up from germline, CDR1 is SGHDN and CDR2 is FVKESK. This CDR3 has 14 amino acids. The germline V and J ends were trimmed by 1 base and 2 bases, with 7 bases remaining between them. This chain's CDR3 is CASSQATNTDTQYF. CDR3 nucleotides: TGTGCCAGCAGCCAAGCGACCAACACAGATACGCAGTATTTT.

J is TRBJ1-2 and V is TRBV5-1, with no clear D. V dropped 5 bases and J dropped 4 bases, with 15 bases sitting between them. This CDR3 region has 14 residues. The V gene's germline CDR1 is SGHRS and CDR2 YFSETQ. The DNA of the CDR3 is TGCGCCAGCAGAGGACGCGATGGTCCCTATGGCTACACCTTC. It codes for CASRGRDGPYGYTF.

The chain carries TRBV29-1 and TRBJ1-1; 9 bases agree with TRBD1. CDR3 size: 14 residues. Germline CDR1 reads SQVTM; CDR2 reads ANQGSEA. Losses at the gene ends were 5 bases for V and 4 bases for J; bases not matched to a gene: 8. CDR3 sequence reads: CSVSVRQGGTEAFF. The CDR3, as DNA: TGCAGCGTTTCCGTCAGACAGGGGGGCACTGAAGCTTTCTTT. Together with reference TRBV29-1 and TRBJ1-1, the CDR3 gives the full variable domain: SAVISQKPSRDICQRGTSLTIQCQVDSQVTMMFWYRQQPGQSLTLIATANQGSEATYESGFVIDKFPISRPNLTFSTLTVSNMSPEDSSIYLCSVSVRQGGTEAFFGQGTRLTVV.

Concerning this clone: The junction differs from germline at one of its ends, possibly a read error. The genes are TRBV5-3 and TRBJ2-7; perhaps TRBD2 as D (7 bases). TRBV5-3 is classed as an ORF, of uncertain function. The CDR3 has 14 amino acids. The CDR3 DNA reads TGTGCCAGCAGCTTACGGGGGGCGGACTACGAGCAGTACTTC. It translates to CASSLRGADYEQYF.

The chain carries TRBV19 and TRBJ1-2; D is undetermined. This CDR3 is built from 14 residues. Germline V gene sequence: CDR1 LNHDA, CDR2 SQIVND (reference sequence). V lost 5 bases, J lost 3 bases, and 13 bases lay in between. Here the CDR3 DNA reads TGTGCCAGTAGTTTGGCGACGGACTACTATGGCTACACCTTC. It codes for CASSLATDYYGYTF.

Written as DNA, the CDR3 is TGTGCCAGCAGCGTAGACTTGGGGAGATCCAATGAGCAGTTCTTC. It codes for CASSVDLGRSNEQFF. V and J are TRBV9 and TRBJ2-1, with a tentative D call TRBD2 (5 bases). Germline-derived CDR1 and CDR2 are SGDLS and YYNGEE. The CDR3 spans 15 residues. V dropped 0 bases and J dropped 6 bases, with 13 bases sitting between them.